The sequence of this T cell receptor (beta chain) was determined in a study of cytomegalovirus exposure and HLA in healthy donors. Germline V CDR1 and CDR2: MDHEN, SYDVKM. The V end was cut by 7 bases, the J end by 2 bases, with 22 bases between. The CDR3 has 17 amino acids. This clone was recorded a few times. The study ran its PCR with 60 Vbeta and 13 Jbeta primers. Assay used: immunoSEQ multiplex PCR; TCRdb lists only in-frame clones, some missing. Here the sample spans more than 150,000 clones, roughly four fifths being singletons. Sequencing was performed on PBMCs. The chain couples TRBV28 to TRBJ2-3, with D tentatively TRBD2 (6 bases). The clonotype was recovered from a man aged 35 to 55 in good health and CMV-seronegative. DNA for the CDR3: TGTGCCAGCATCCATTCACCCGGGAGTCTAGCCACAGATACGCAGTATTTT. Translated: CASIHSPGSLATDTQYF.